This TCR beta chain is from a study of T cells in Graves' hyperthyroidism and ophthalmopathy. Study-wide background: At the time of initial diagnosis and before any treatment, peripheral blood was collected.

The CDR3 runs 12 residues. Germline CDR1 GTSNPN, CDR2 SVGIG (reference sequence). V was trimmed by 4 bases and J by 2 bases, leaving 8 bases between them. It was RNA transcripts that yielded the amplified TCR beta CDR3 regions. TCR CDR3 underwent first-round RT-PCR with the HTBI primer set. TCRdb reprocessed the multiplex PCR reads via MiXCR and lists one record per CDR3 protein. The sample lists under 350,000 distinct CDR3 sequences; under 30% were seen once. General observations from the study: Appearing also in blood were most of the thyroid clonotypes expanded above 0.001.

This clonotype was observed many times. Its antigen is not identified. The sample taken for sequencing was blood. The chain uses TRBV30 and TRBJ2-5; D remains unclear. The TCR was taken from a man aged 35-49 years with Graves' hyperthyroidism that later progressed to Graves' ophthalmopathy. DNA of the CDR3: TGTGCCTGGAACAGTGGGCAAGAGACCCAGTACTTC. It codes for CAWNSGQETQYF.